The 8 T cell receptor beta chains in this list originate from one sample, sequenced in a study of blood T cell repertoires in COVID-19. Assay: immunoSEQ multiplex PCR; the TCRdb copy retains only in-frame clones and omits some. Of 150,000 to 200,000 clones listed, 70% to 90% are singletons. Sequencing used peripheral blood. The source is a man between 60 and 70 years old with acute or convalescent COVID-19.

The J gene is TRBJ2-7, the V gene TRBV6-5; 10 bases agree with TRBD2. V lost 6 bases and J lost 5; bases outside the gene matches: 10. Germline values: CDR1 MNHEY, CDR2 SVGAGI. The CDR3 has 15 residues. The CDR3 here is CASSPAGGPIDEQYF. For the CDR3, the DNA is TGTGCCAGCAGCCCAGCGGGAGGGCCGATAGACGAGCAGTACTTC.

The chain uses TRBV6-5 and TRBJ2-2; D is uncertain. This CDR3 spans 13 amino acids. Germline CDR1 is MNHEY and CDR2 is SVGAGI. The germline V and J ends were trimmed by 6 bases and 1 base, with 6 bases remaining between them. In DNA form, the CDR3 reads TGTGCCAGCAGAGACTTGAACACCGGGGAGCTGTTTTTT. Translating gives CASRDLNTGELFF.

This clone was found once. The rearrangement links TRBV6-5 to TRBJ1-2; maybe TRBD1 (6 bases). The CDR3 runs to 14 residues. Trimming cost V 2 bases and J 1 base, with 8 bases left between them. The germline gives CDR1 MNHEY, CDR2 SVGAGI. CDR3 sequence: CASSYGRGNYGYTF. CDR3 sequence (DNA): TGTGCCAGCAGTTACGGCAGGGGTAACTATGGCTACACCTTC.

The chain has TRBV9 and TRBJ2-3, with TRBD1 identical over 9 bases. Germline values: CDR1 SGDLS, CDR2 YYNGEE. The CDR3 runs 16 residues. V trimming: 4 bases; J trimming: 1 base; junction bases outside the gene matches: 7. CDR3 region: CASSPGQGRGTDTQYF. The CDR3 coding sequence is TGTGCCAGCAGCCCGGGACAGGGAAGGGGCACAGATACGCAGTATTTT.

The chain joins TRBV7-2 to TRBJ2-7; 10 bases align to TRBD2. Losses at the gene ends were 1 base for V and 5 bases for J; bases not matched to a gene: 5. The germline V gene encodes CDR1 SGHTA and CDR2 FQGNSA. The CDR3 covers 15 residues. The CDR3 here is CASSLVASGSNEQYF. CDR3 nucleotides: TGTGCCAGCAGCTTAGTCGCTAGCGGGAGTAACGAGCAGTACTTC.

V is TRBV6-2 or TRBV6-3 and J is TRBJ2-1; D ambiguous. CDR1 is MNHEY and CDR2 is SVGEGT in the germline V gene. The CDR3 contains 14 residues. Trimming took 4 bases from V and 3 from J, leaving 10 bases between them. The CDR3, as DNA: TGTGCCAGCAGTTGGCAGCGTCACTACAATGAGCAGTTCTTC. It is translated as CASSWQRHYNEQFF.

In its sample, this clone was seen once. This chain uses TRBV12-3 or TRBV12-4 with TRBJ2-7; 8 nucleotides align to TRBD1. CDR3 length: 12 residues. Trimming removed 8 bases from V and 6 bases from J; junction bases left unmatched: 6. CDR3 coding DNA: TGTGCCAGCGGACAGGGCTACGGCGAGCAGTACTTC. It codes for CASGQGYGEQYF.

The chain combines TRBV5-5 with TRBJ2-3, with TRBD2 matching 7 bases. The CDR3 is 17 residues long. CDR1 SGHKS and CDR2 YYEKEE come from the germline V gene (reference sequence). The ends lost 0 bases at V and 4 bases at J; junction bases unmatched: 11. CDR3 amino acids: CASSLAPLREWPDTQYF. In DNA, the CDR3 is TGTGCCAGCAGCTTGGCCCCACTGCGGGAGTGGCCAGATACGCAGTATTTT.